The following is a T cell receptor beta chain sequence with its context. V lost 5 bases and J lost 9, with 17 bases in between. CDR1 and CDR2 (germline): SGHTA, FQGNSA. The CDR3 is 15 amino acids. These data come from a study of T cell changes during pregnancy in multiple sclerosis. The data were produced by immunoSEQ multiplex PCR, yet TCRdb's version contains in-frame clones alone and is incomplete. The data contain more than 45,000 clones, just over 90% of them singletons. The chain carries TRBV7-2 and TRBJ1-6; D unresolved. The receptor was isolated from a female donor with multiple sclerosis, enrolled in a pregnancy study. The material sequenced was CD8+ T cells from peripheral blood mononuclear cells, taken in the second trimester of pregnancy. In nucleotides, the CDR3 is TGTGCCAGCAGCACGGGTATGGGTAGTAGTTCACCCCTCCACTTT. It specifies CASSTGMGSSSPLHF.